Each of the 14 T cell receptor beta chains below was sequenced from the same sample in a study of shared clonotypes between healthy human individuals. CD45RO-negative cells were positively selected for CCR7, leaving out terminally differentiated effector memory CD45RA+ cells. Only in-frame clones appear in the TCRdb table, and some are missing; sequencing was by immunoSEQ multiplex PCR. The sample includes around 2.1 million clones, more than 85% seen only once; the top ten take 1.5% to 2%. The specimen sequenced was naive CD8+ T cells from PBMCs. Receptors were obtained from a man in his late teens or twenties in good health. Some clones in this sample may be carry-over from other donors' samples.

This chain's CDR3 is CASSLDEGVWTEAFF. CDR3 nucleotides: TGTGCCAGCAGCTTAGACGAGGGGGTTTGGACTGAAGCTTTCTTT. J is TRBJ1-1 and V is TRBV11-2; TRBD1 is a possible D gene (6 bases). The CDR3 covers 15 residues. Trimming shortened V by 0 bases and J by 5 bases, and 13 bases separated the two germline ends. Germline lookup yields CDR1 SGHAT and CDR2 FQNNGV.

V usage is TRBV4-3 and J usage is TRBJ2-7, with 8 nucleotides matching TRBD1. The CDR3 is 16 amino acids. The germline V gene encodes CDR1 LGHNA and CDR2 YSLEER. V gave up 0 bases and J gave up 3 bases; unmatched junction bases: 7. The CDR3, as DNA: TGCGCCAGCAGCCAAGACCCTGGACAGGGTAACTACGAGCAGTACTTC. Translating gives CASSQDPGQGNYEQYF.

The rearrangement joins TRBV11-2 to TRBJ1-1; 7 nucleotides agree with TRBD1. CDR1 is SGHAT, CDR2 FQNNGV, per germline. The CDR3 is 14 amino acids. V dropped 4 bases and J dropped 5; count of bases not matched to a gene: 7. CDR3 sequence (DNA): TGTGCCAGCAGCTCGTACAGGGGTGGGACTGAAGCTTTCTTT. Translating gives CASSSYRGGTEAFF.

This chain links TRBV5-1 with TRBJ1-1; possibly TRBD1 for D (6 bases). Germline lookup yields CDR1 SGHRS and CDR2 YFSETQ. The V end was cut by 4 bases, the J end by 0 bases, with 7 bases between. CDR3 length: 13 amino acids. CDR3 DNA sequence: TGCGCCAGCAGCGGGGGCATGAACACTGAAGCTTTCTTT. It encodes CASSGGMNTEAFF.

The CDR3 loop is CSVEGTGQSAGYEQYF. CDR3 DNA: TGCAGCGTTGAAGGGACAGGGCAGTCGGCGGGCTACGAGCAGTACTTC. This sequence joins TRBV29-1 and TRBJ2-7, with 8 bases lining up with TRBD1. The CDR3 loop spans 16 amino acids. The V gene end was trimmed by 1 base and the J gene end by 3 bases; junction bases not matched to a gene: 11. CDR1 is SQVTM and CDR2 is ANQGSEA in the germline V gene.

The J gene is TRBJ2-1, the V gene TRBV9; D unclear. V lost 3 bases and J lost 9, with 10 bases in between. Germline V gene lookup returns CDR1 SGDLS and CDR2 YYNGEE. The CDR3 is 12 residues long. CDR3 sequence: CASSASPGEQFF. As DNA, the CDR3 is TGTGCCAGCAGCGCCAGCCCGGGTGAGCAGTTCTTC.

The chain employs TRBV13 and TRBJ1-2; a possible D gene is TRBD1 (6 bases). In germline, CDR1 is PRHDT, CDR2 FYEKMQ (reference sequence). V was clipped by 2 bases and J by 6 bases, with 10 bases between them. This CDR3 spans 13 amino acids. CDR3 amino acids: CASSLWGADGYTF. The CDR3 region has the DNA TGTGCCAGCAGCTTATGGGGGGCGGATGGCTACACCTTC.

This chain links TRBV11-3 with TRBJ1-5; TRBD1 matches 9 bases. CDR1 is SGHNT, CDR2 YENEEA, per germline. The CDR3 is 19 residues long. V shed 7 bases, J shed 1 base, and the junction held 17 bases outside the gene matches. The CDR3 nucleotides read TGTGCCAGCACCCGAGGGAGACAGGGGGAGAAAAAAAGCAATCAGCCCCAGCATTTT. Amino acid sequence: CASTRGRQGEKKSNQPQHF.

The J gene is TRBJ2-2, the V gene TRBV27; TRBD2 matches at 14 bases. The germline CDR1 and CDR2 sequences are MNHEY and SMNVEV (reference sequence). The CDR3 length is 17 residues. The V gene end was trimmed by 2 bases and the J gene end by 2 bases; junction bases not matched to a gene: 1. CDR3 sequence reads: CASSLGLAGGNTGELFF. CDR3 sequence (DNA): TGTGCCAGCAGTTTAGGACTAGCGGGAGGCAACACCGGGGAGCTGTTTTTT.

The chain recombines TRBV6-5 with TRBJ2-1; 8 bases are shared with TRBD1. The V gene's germline CDR1 is MNHEY and CDR2 SVGAGI. This CDR3 contains 12 residues. The J segment lost 7 bases and the V segment lost 4 bases, leaving 0 bases of the junction unmatched. Here the CDR3 DNA reads TGTGCCAGCAGTTGGGACAGGAATGAGCAGTTCTTC. Protein sequence: CASSWDRNEQFF.

The chain combines TRBV10-2 with TRBJ1-2, with D tentatively TRBD1 (6 bases). This CDR3 has 14 residues. The V end lost 7 bases, the J end lost 7 bases, and 19 bases lay between the germline ends. Per the germline V gene, CDR1 is WSHSY and CDR2 is SAAADI. The CDR3 protein is CASMGADRTVGYTF. The CDR3 nucleotides are TGCGCCAGCATGGGGGCGGATAGGACGGTTGGCTACACCTTC.

This clone turned up a few times. The gene calls are TRBV9 and TRBJ1-5; the D gene is possibly TRBD1 (6 bases). Germline CDR1 reads SGDLS; CDR2 reads YYNGEE. Deletions cut 1 base from V and 5 bases from J, with 10 bases between. This CDR3 contains 14 residues. CDR3 bases: TGTGCCAGCAGCGTATCGGGGGGCGATCAGCCCCAGCATTTT. Its translation: CASSVSGGDQPQHF.

This clone was detected once. The V and J genes are TRBV4-3 and TRBJ2-3; 8 bases fit TRBD2. J lost 2 bases, V lost 0 bases, and 7 bases had no gene match. The germline V gene encodes CDR1 LGHNA and CDR2 YSLEER. The CDR3 is 17 amino acids. CDR3 protein: CASSQDHTGGPTDTQYF. The CDR3 DNA reads TGCGCCAGCAGCCAAGATCATACGGGAGGGCCCACAGATACGCAGTATTTT.

This rearrangement joins TRBV30 to TRBJ1-1; D perhaps matches TRBD1 (5 bases). Per the germline V gene, CDR1 is GTSNPN and CDR2 is SVGIG (reference sequence). This CDR3 contains 16 residues. V dropped 2 bases and J dropped 1 base, with 17 bases sitting between them. CDR3 coding DNA: TGTGCCTGGAGTAAGGTAGGCGGGGCTGGGAACACTGAAGCTTTCTTT. Translation gives CAWSKVGGAGNTEAFF.